This is a list of T cell receptor beta chains from one sample in a study of blood T cell repertoires in COVID-19. TCRdb's table, derived via immunoSEQ multiplex PCR, lists solely in-frame clones and lacks some. The profile shows around 340,000 clones, around nine tenths of them singletons. Specimen: PBMCs or T cells enriched from blood (not recorded which). The source is a woman aged 25 to 39 who had been exposed to COVID-19. The CDR3 runs from the conserved cysteine through the conserved F or W. A D gene is named only where the DNA matches it firmly. Clone size is given for some rows only: seen once, a few or many times, or a class if the clone is expanded.

D gene: NA
clone size: NA
J gene: TRBJ2-1
V gene: TRBV15
CDR3 protein: CATSGRSGTPDRFYNEQFF
CDR3 DNA: TGTGCCACCAGCGGACGATCAGGGACCCCTGACAGGTTCTACAATGAGCAGTTCTTC

D gene: NA
clone size: once
J gene: TRBJ1-4
V gene: TRBV7-3
CDR3 protein: CASSPPVVGANEKLFF
CDR3 DNA: TGTGCCAGCAGCCCCCCCGTGGTAGGAGCTAATGAAAAACTGTTTTTT

D gene: NA
clone size: NA
J gene: TRBJ2-1
V gene: TRBV10-3
CDR3 protein: CAITPDRGSYNEQFF
CDR3 DNA: TGTGCCATCACTCCCGATAGGGGCTCCTACAATGAGCAGTTCTTC

D gene: TRBD1
clone size: NA
J gene: TRBJ1-2
V gene: TRBV19
CDR3 protein: CASSIGRGTVNNYGYTF
CDR3 DNA: TGTGCCAGTAGTATCGGCCGGGGGACAGTAAATAACTATGGCTACACCTTC

D gene: NA
clone size: NA
J gene: TRBJ2-1
V gene: TRBV7-3
CDR3 protein: CASSFDTLNEQFF
CDR3 DNA: TGTGCCAGCAGCTTTGATACTCTGAATGAGCAGTTCTTC

D gene: NA
clone size: NA
J gene: TRBJ1-6
V gene: TRBV4-2
CDR3 protein: CASSPVRGQDQNSPLHF
CDR3 DNA: TGTGCCAGCAGCCCAGTCCGAGGGCAGGATCAGAATTCACCCCTCCACTTT

D gene: NA
clone size: NA
J gene: TRBJ1-1
V gene: TRBV28
CDR3 protein: CASSLRTGINTEAFF
CDR3 DNA: TGTGCCAGCAGTTTAAGGACCGGGATTAACACTGAAGCTTTCTTT

D gene: TRBD1
clone size: NA
J gene: TRBJ1-1
V gene: TRBV7-8
CDR3 protein: CASSPSRGTVFGRYTEAFF
CDR3 DNA: TGTGCCAGCAGCCCATCCCGCGGGACAGTCTTTGGGAGGTACACTGAAGCTTTCTTT

D gene: TRBD2
clone size: NA
J gene: TRBJ2-1
V gene: TRBV7-2
CDR3 protein: CASSTTGTMQFF
CDR3 DNA: TGTGCCAGCAGCACAACCGGGACTATGCAGTTCTTC

D gene: NA
clone size: NA
J gene: TRBJ2-7
V gene: TRBV7-8
CDR3 protein: CASSSGEAYEQYF
CDR3 DNA: TGTGCCAGCAGCTCGGGGGAGGCCTACGAGCAGTACTTC

D gene: NA
clone size: NA
J gene: TRBJ2-7
V gene: TRBV27
CDR3 protein: CASSSRTFNEQYF
CDR3 DNA: TGTGCCAGCAGTTCCCGGACATTTAACGAGCAGTACTTC

D gene: NA
clone size: NA
J gene: TRBJ1-6
V gene: TRBV9
CDR3 protein: CASSVVPENYNSPLHF
CDR3 DNA: TGTGCCAGCAGCGTAGTTCCAGAAAACTATAATTCACCCCTCCACTTT

D gene: TRBD1
clone size: NA
J gene: TRBJ1-1
V gene: TRBV6-2/TRBV6-3
CDR3 protein: CASSRQGRVTEAFF
CDR3 DNA: TGTGCCAGCAGCCGACAGGGACGGGTCACTGAAGCTTTCTTT

D gene: TRBD1
clone size: NA
J gene: TRBJ1-1
V gene: TRBV19
CDR3 protein: CASSRQGVLDTEAFF
CDR3 DNA: TGTGCCAGTAGTAGGCAGGGGGTCCTGGACACTGAAGCTTTCTTT

D gene: NA
clone size: once
J gene: TRBJ1-5
V gene: TRBV19
CDR3 protein: CASTAGYSNQPQHF
CDR3 DNA: TGTGCCAGTACCGCGGGTTATAGCAATCAGCCCCAGCATTTT

D gene: TRBD1
clone size: NA
J gene: TRBJ2-3
V gene: TRBV9
CDR3 protein: CASSAYDRAGADTQYF
CDR3 DNA: TGTGCCAGCAGCGCATATGACAGGGCCGGGGCAGATACGCAGTATTTT

D gene: NA
clone size: NA
J gene: TRBJ1-4
V gene: TRBV19
CDR3 protein: CASRTRGSTNEKLFF
CDR3 DNA: TGTGCCAGTAGGACCCGGGGGTCAACTAATGAAAAACTGTTTTTT

D gene: TRBD1
clone size: NA
J gene: TRBJ2-7
V gene: TRBV7-9
CDR3 protein: CASSPRLDGGTGVREQYF
CDR3 DNA: TGTGCCAGCAGCCCTAGACTAGACGGGGGGACAGGGGTGAGAGAGCAGTACTTC

D gene: NA
clone size: NA
J gene: TRBJ1-6
V gene: TRBV28
CDR3 protein: CASSRRQAVDSPLHF
CDR3 DNA: TGTGCCAGCAGTCGCCGACAGGCTGTCGATTCACCCCTCCACTTT

D gene: NA
clone size: NA
J gene: TRBJ1-2
V gene: TRBV5-1
CDR3 protein: CASSLGAPTGLTNYGYTF
CDR3 DNA: TGCGCCAGCAGCTTGGGGGCCCCGACAGGCCTCACTAACTATGGCTACACCTTC

D gene: NA
clone size: NA
J gene: TRBJ1-1
V gene: TRBV18
CDR3 protein: CASSPPPGQNTEAFF
CDR3 DNA: TGTGCCAGCTCACCACCCCCGGGACAGAACACTGAAGCTTTCTTT

D gene: NA
clone size: NA
J gene: TRBJ2-6
V gene: TRBV19
CDR3 protein: CASSIPGDISGANVLTF
CDR3 DNA: TGTGCCAGTAGTATACCGGGAGATATCTCTGGGGCCAACGTCCTGACTTTC

D gene: NA
clone size: many
J gene: TRBJ1-1
V gene: TRBV10-3
CDR3 protein: CAISAGAGVSSAFF
CDR3 DNA: TGTGCCATCAGTGCCGGGGCAGGGGTTAGTTCCGCTTTCTTT

D gene: TRBD2
clone size: NA
J gene: TRBJ2-7
V gene: TRBV5-1
CDR3 protein: CASSYSLGLAGGEQYF
CDR3 DNA: TGCGCCAGCAGCTACAGCTTAGGACTAGCGGGAGGCGAGCAGTACTTC

D gene: NA
clone size: once
J gene: TRBJ1-5
V gene: TRBV6-5
CDR3 protein: CASSYSRERSNQPQHF
CDR3 DNA: TGTGCCAGCAGTTACTCTCGGGAGAGGAGCAATCAGCCCCAGCATTTT

D gene: TRBD2
clone size: once
J gene: TRBJ2-1
V gene: TRBV27
CDR3 protein: CASSLWREGHEQFF
CDR3 DNA: TGTGCCAGCAGTTTGTGGCGGGAGGGCCACGAGCAGTTCTTC

D gene: TRBD1
clone size: NA
J gene: TRBJ1-4
V gene: TRBV11-2
CDR3 protein: CASSLSVEGGREKLFF
CDR3 DNA: TGTGCCAGCAGCTTAAGTGTAGAAGGGGGCCGTGAAAAACTGTTTTTT

D gene: TRBD1
clone size: few
J gene: TRBJ1-6
V gene: TRBV5-1
CDR3 protein: CASSFGESGTGSSPLHF
CDR3 DNA: TGCGCCAGCAGCTTTGGGGAGTCCGGGACAGGGTCCTCACCCCTCCACTTT

D gene: NA
clone size: NA
J gene: TRBJ2-7
V gene: TRBV19
CDR3 protein: CASSILRSGLHEQYF
CDR3 DNA: TGTGCCAGTAGTATATTGCGGAGCGGACTACACGAGCAGTACTTC

D gene: NA
clone size: NA
J gene: TRBJ1-4
V gene: TRBV27
CDR3 protein: CASSFQGRATNEKLFF
CDR3 DNA: TGTGCCAGCAGTTTCCAGGGGCGGGCAACTAATGAAAAACTGTTTTTT

D gene: NA
clone size: NA
J gene: TRBJ2-7
V gene: TRBV5-1
CDR3 protein: CASSPENRAIYEQYF
CDR3 DNA: TGCGCCAGCAGCCCTGAAAACAGGGCCATATACGAGCAGTACTTC

D gene: NA
clone size: once
J gene: TRBJ2-1
V gene: TRBV28
CDR3 protein: CASSPAQGFQNEQFF
CDR3 DNA: TGTGCCAGCAGCCCTGCCCAGGGTTTTCAGAATGAGCAGTTCTTC

D gene: NA
clone size: NA
J gene: TRBJ1-6
V gene: TRBV7-9
CDR3 protein: CASSPEDSPLHF
CDR3 DNA: TGTGCCAGCAGCCCCGAGGATTCACCCCTCCACTTT

D gene: NA
clone size: NA
J gene: TRBJ1-2
V gene: TRBV19
CDR3 protein: CASSMRRGSDLGYTF
CDR3 DNA: TGTGCCAGTAGTATGAGGAGGGGATCGGACCTAGGCTACACCTTC

D gene: NA
clone size: NA
J gene: TRBJ2-2
V gene: TRBV7-9
CDR3 protein: CASSLAAGPGELFF
CDR3 DNA: TGTGCCAGCAGCTTAGCGGCAGGGCCCGGGGAGCTGTTTTTT

D gene: TRBD2
clone size: NA
J gene: TRBJ2-1
V gene: TRBV10-1
CDR3 protein: CASSEIVAGAVNEQFF
CDR3 DNA: TGCGCCAGCAGTGAGATCGTGGCGGGAGCCGTCAATGAGCAGTTCTTC

D gene: TRBD1
clone size: NA
J gene: TRBJ1-5
V gene: TRBV2
CDR3 protein: CASSEARNRGNQPQHF
CDR3 DNA: TGTGCCAGCAGTGAAGCGCGGAACAGGGGAAATCAGCCCCAGCATTTT

D gene: NA
clone size: NA
J gene: TRBJ1-1
V gene: TRBV10-2
CDR3 protein: CASSGPGLGEGTEAFF
CDR3 DNA: TGCGCCAGCAGCGGACCGGGCCTGGGTGAGGGCACTGAAGCTTTCTTT

D gene: NA
clone size: NA
J gene: TRBJ1-1
V gene: TRBV19
CDR3 protein: CASSTWDTSPVNTEAFF
CDR3 DNA: TGTGCCAGTAGTACCTGGGACACGAGTCCCGTGAACACTGAAGCTTTCTTT

D gene: TRBD2
clone size: NA
J gene: TRBJ2-7
V gene: TRBV19
CDR3 protein: CASSMFTGGRYEQYF
CDR3 DNA: TGTGCCAGTAGTATGTTCACGGGAGGTCGGTACGAGCAGTACTTC

D gene: NA
clone size: NA
J gene: TRBJ2-6
V gene: TRBV7-3
CDR3 protein: CASSPLGANVLTF
CDR3 DNA: TGTGCCAGCAGCCCTCTTGGGGCCAACGTCCTGACTTTC

D gene: TRBD1
clone size: NA
J gene: TRBJ2-3
V gene: TRBV19
CDR3 protein: CASSIGTGYSTDTQYF
CDR3 DNA: TGTGCCAGTAGTATAGGGACAGGTTATAGCACAGATACGCAGTATTTT

D gene: NA
clone size: once
J gene: TRBJ2-7
V gene: TRBV7-3
CDR3 protein: CASSLGDNYEQYF
CDR3 DNA: TGTGCCAGCAGCTTAGGGGACAACTACGAGCAGTACTTC

D gene: TRBD2
clone size: NA
J gene: TRBJ2-1
V gene: TRBV9
CDR3 protein: CASSVPLGTSGLDLNEQFF
CDR3 DNA: TGTGCCAGCAGCGTTCCCCTAGGAACTAGCGGACTAGATCTCAATGAGCAGTTCTTC

D gene: NA
clone size: NA
J gene: TRBJ1-2
V gene: TRBV5-8
CDR3 protein: CASSLSNRAGYTF
CDR3 DNA: TGTGCCAGCAGCCTGTCTAACAGGGCTGGCTACACCTTC

D gene: TRBD1
clone size: NA
J gene: TRBJ1-1
V gene: TRBV7-3
CDR3 protein: CASSTGGTEAFF
CDR3 DNA: TGTGCCAGCAGTACAGGGGGCACTGAAGCTTTCTTT

D gene: NA
clone size: NA
J gene: TRBJ1-4
V gene: TRBV28
CDR3 protein: CASTATVWEKLFF
CDR3 DNA: TGTGCCAGCACGGCGACAGTCTGGGAAAAACTGTTTTTT

D gene: TRBD2
clone size: NA
J gene: TRBJ2-7
V gene: TRBV3-1/TRBV3-2
CDR3 protein: CASSQRTSGSYEQYF
CDR3 DNA: TGTGCCAGCAGCCAGAGGACTAGCGGGAGCTACGAGCAGTACTTC